This T cell receptor beta chain comes out of a study of early T cells in non-severe SARS-CoV-2 infection. CDR3 length: 13 residues. In germline, CDR1 is KGHSH, CDR2 LQKENI. Trimming left V 6 bases short and J 3 bases short, with 11 bases between. Each cDNA molecule carried a unique molecular identifier. MiXCR was run by TCRdb on the 5' RACE reads, yielding one entry per CDR3 protein. The table records about 49,000 distinct CDR3 sequences, approximately 10% of them present only once. The sample comprised whole blood. The TCR originated in an adult who was a healthcare worker with PCR-confirmed SARS-CoV-2 infection or an uninfected control (not recorded which). The V gene is TRBV18, the J gene TRBJ1-1; D is undetermined. CDR3 amino acids: CASSGPEDTEAFF. The CDR3 nucleotides read TGTGCCAGCTCCGGCCCGGAAGACACTGAAGCTTTCTTT.